The 7 T cell receptor beta chains presented below share a single source sample, sequenced in a study of tissue T cells after allogeneic stem cell transplantation. Only in-frame clones appear in the TCRdb table, and some are missing; sequencing was by immunoSEQ multiplex PCR. Of 2,000 to 2,500 clones listed, less than 70% are singletons. Time point defined: mouse harvest day 7 after allogeneic transplant. The graft held 10^6 splenic CD5+ T cells and 10^7 T-cell-depleted bone marrow cells. Material for sequencing was spleen. All receptors come from a female BALB/c mouse given C57BL/6 T cells with graft-versus-host disease after an allogeneic hematopoietic cell transplant.

Concerning this clone: Gene names follow the mouse nomenclature. The read stops 1 residue short of the end of the CDR3; the missing end is completed from the germline J gene. The chain uses TRBV26 and TRBJ2-7; D might be TRBD2 (6 bases). Germline CDR1 is KGHPV and CDR2 is FQNQEV (reference sequence). Trimming cost V 3 bases and J 2 bases, with 8 bases left between them. This CDR3 has 13 amino acids. The DNA read from the CDR3 is TGTGCCAGCAGTCTCGGGGGGACCTATGAACAGTAC. Translation gives CASSLGGTYEQY. The entire CDR3 protein is CASSLGGTYEQYF.

In this sample, this clone turned up once. Any gene name here is a mouse gene name. The CDR3 end is not reached by the read, which stops 1 residue before it; the germline J gene fills it in. The chain employs TRBV15 and TRBJ2-3, with a possible D match to TRBD1 (5 bases). This CDR3 is built from 14 residues. CDR1 and CDR2 (germline): SGHND, FRSKSL. Trimming left V 3 bases short and J 1 base short, with 8 bases between. The DNA read from the CDR3 is TGTGCCAGCAGTTTCACAGGAGGTGCAGAAACGCTGTAT. Its translation: CASSFTGGAETLY. The complete CDR3 sequence is CASSFTGGAETLYF.

Remarks on this clone: Gene names are the mouse ones. The read terminates 1 residue before the CDR3 end, so the remaining end is supplied by the germline J gene. V and J are TRBV26 and TRBJ1-4; TRBD1 might be the D (6 bases). Germline values: CDR1 KGHPV, CDR2 FQNQEV (reference sequence). The CDR3 covers 14 residues. Deletions cut 3 bases from V and 3 bases from J, with 8 bases between. The CDR3 spells CASSLWTANERLFF. The CDR3 DNA, read in part, is TGTGCCAGCAGTCTCTGGACAGCCAACGAAAGATTATTT.

With respect to this clone: Gene labels here are mouse ones. The sequence runs out 1 residue before the end of the CDR3; the remainder is reconstructed from the germline J gene. V is TRBV1 and J is TRBJ1-5, with 7 positions matching TRBD1. CDR3 length: 14 residues. Unmatched junction bases numbered 6, after V lost 3 bases and J lost 7 bases. Germline-derived CDR1 and CDR2 are NSQYPW and LRSPGD (reference sequence). The sequenced CDR3 bases are TGCACCTGCAGTGCCCGGGACAGAGGGCAGGCTCCGCTT. It translates to CTCSARDRGQAPL. The CDR3 reads in full as CTCSARDRGQAPLF.

This clone is hyperexpanded within its sample. Gene names follow the mouse nomenclature. Coverage ceases 1 residue before the CDR3 finishes, and the germline J gene fills in the end. This sequence joins TRBV5 and TRBJ2-5, with 11 bases fitting TRBD1. CDR1 is LGHNA, CDR2 YNLKQL, per germline (reference sequence). V was clipped by 1 base and J by 7 bases; unmatched bases: 1. CDR3 size: 14 residues. The CDR3 bases that were read are TGTGCCAGCAGCCAAGGGGACAGGGGGAACACCCAGTAC. Its protein product is CASSQGDRGNTQY. The full CDR3 protein is CASSQGDRGNTQYF.

With respect to this clone: All gene names here are mouse names. The CDR3 end is not reached by the read, which stops 1 residue before it; the germline J gene fills it in. The chain recombines TRBV5 with TRBJ2-3; tentative D call: TRBD2 (7 bases). There are 16 residues in the CDR3. Per germline, CDR1 LGHNA and CDR2 YNLKQL (reference sequence). The ends were cut back, 0 bases at V and 0 bases at J, with 10 bases in the middle. The sequenced part of the CDR3 DNA is TGTGCCAGCAGCCAAGAGAGGGGGGCTAGTGCAGAAACGCTGTAT. Protein sequence: CASSQERGASAETLY. The full CDR3 protein is CASSQERGASAETLYF.

A remark on this clone: Mouse gene names apply. The CDR3: CASSLETKDTQYF. The CDR3 bases that were read are TGTGCAAGCAGCTTAGAGACAAAAGACACCCAGTAC. The chain couples TRBV16 to TRBJ2-5; D is ambiguous. The CDR3 end is not reached by the read, which stops 1 residue before it; the germline J gene fills it in. V lost 0 bases to trimming and J lost 4 bases, with 5 bases between them. Germline assignment: CDR1 SGHSA and CDR2 FRNQAP. There are 13 residues in the CDR3.